The 15 T cell receptor beta chains below were found in one sample sequenced in a study of CD8 T cells in Susac syndrome. Random hexamers served to reverse transcribe roughly 0.5 to 1 ug RNA. TCRdb used MiXCR to reprocess the immunoSEQ multiplex PCR reads, holding one entry per CDR3 protein. Of about 200,000 distinct CDR3 sequences in the sample, roughly 91% are singletons; the top ten hold approximately 0.086%. Sequencing used CD4+ T cells from PBMCs. The receptors come from a human donor with Susac syndrome.

This chain joins TRBV10-3 and TRBJ2-2, with 10 nucleotides matching TRBD2. J lost 0 bases, V lost 11 bases, and 6 bases had no gene match. The CDR3 covers 15 residues. Per the germline V gene, CDR1 is ENHRY and CDR2 is SYGVKD. CDR3 in amino acids: CAAVAGGTNTGELFF. CDR3 coding DNA: TGTGCCGCGGTAGCGGGAGGAACGAACACCGGGGAGCTGTTTTTT.

The J gene is TRBJ2-1, the V gene TRBV12-5; 7 positions agree with TRBD2. The CDR3 contains 17 residues. In germline, CDR1 is LGHNT, CDR2 FRNRAP. The V segment lost 2 bases and the J segment 4 bases; nucleotides outside the gene matches: 11. The CDR3 region has the DNA TGTGCTAGTGGTTTGACGATGTGGGAGGGCCGTTACAATGAGCAGTTCTTC. It encodes CASGLTMWEGRYNEQFF.

The V gene is TRBV20-1, the J gene TRBJ1-1; 8 bases line up with TRBD1. Trimming cost V 7 bases and J 1 base; bases outside gene matches: 8. Per germline, CDR1 DFQATT and CDR2 SNEGSKA (reference sequence). CDR3 length equals 14 residues. The chain's CDR3 is CSVDSGGKNTEAFF. In DNA form, the CDR3 reads TGCAGTGTGGATTCAGGGGGCAAGAACACTGAAGCTTTCTTT.

The chain is built from TRBV20-1 and TRBJ2-3; 13 bases fit TRBD2. The CDR3 totals 15 residues. Germline V gene sequence: CDR1 DFQATT, CDR2 SNEGSKA (reference sequence). With V trimmed by 4 bases and J by 3 bases, 4 bases remained unmatched. The DNA of the CDR3 is TGCAGTGCTATGAGACTAGCGGGGGGAACAGATACGCAGTATTTT. Its translation: CSAMRLAGGTDTQYF.

The chain uses TRBV12-3 or TRBV12-4 and TRBJ2-6; no definite D call. Trimming removed 1 base at V and 1 base at J, with 8 bases between. This CDR3 has 16 amino acids. This chain's CDR3 is CASSLGLGSGANVLTF. CDR3 sequence (DNA): TGTGCCAGCAGTTTAGGGCTGGGATCTGGGGCCAACGTCCTGACTTTC.

The chain joins TRBV2 to TRBJ2-1; 7 nucleotides match TRBD2. Trimming at V came to 1 base and at J to 7 bases, leaving 4 bases not matched to a gene. Germline V gene data show CDR1 as SNHLY and CDR2 as FYNNEI. This CDR3 contains 14 residues. The CDR3 sequence is CASSEGGSRNEQFF. The CDR3 DNA follows: TGTGCCAGCAGTGAAGGCGGGAGTAGAAATGAGCAGTTCTTC.

The rearrangement uses TRBV12-3 or TRBV12-4 and TRBJ2-3; D is unresolved. This CDR3 is built from 13 residues. V was trimmed by 6 bases and J by 2 bases, leaving 9 bases between them. The CDR3 reads CASSLFSTDTQYF. DNA for the CDR3: TGTGCCAGCAGCCTTTTCTCCACAGATACGCAGTATTTT.

This rearrangement joins TRBV10-3 to TRBJ1-5; D is unclear. The CDR3 spans 15 residues. Germline V CDR1 and CDR2: ENHRY, SYGVKD. The ends were cut back, 3 bases at V and 0 bases at J, with 9 bases in the middle. CDR3 sequence: CAISESGYSNQPQHF. The CDR3 DNA is TGTGCCATCAGTGAATCGGGTTATAGCAATCAGCCCCAGCATTTT.

This rearrangement joins TRBV7-9 to TRBJ2-2, with no clear D. Germline V lookup: CDR1 SEHNR, CDR2 FQNEAQ (reference sequence). Deletions cut 1 base from V and 6 bases from J, with 15 bases between. CDR3 length: 16 amino acids. CDR3 DNA: TGTGCCAGCAGCTTAGGTCGTCTAAGAGGATCCGGGGAGCTGTTTTTT. Protein product: CASSLGRLRGSGELFF. Full variable domain (outside the CDR3, taken from reference TRBV7-9 and TRBJ2-2): DTGVSQNPRHKITKRGQNVTFRCDPISEHNRLYWYRQTLGQGPEFLTYFQNEAQLEKSRLLSDRFSAERPKGSFSTLEIQRTEQGDSAMYLCASSLGRLRGSGELFFGEGSRLTVL.

The chain links TRBV5-4 to TRBJ2-1; 8 nucleotides line up with TRBD2. V dropped 1 base and J dropped 1; count of bases not matched to a gene: 7. CDR3 length: 17 amino acids. Germline CDR1 SGHNT, CDR2 YYREEE (reference sequence). This CDR3 is CASSLISGVLSYNEQFF. The CDR3 region has the DNA TGTGCCAGCAGCTTGATTAGCGGGGTATTGTCCTACAATGAGCAGTTCTTC.

The chain couples TRBV5-1 to TRBJ2-5; D is perhaps TRBD1 (8 bases). In germline, CDR1 is SGHRS, CDR2 YFSETQ. V lost 4 bases to trimming and J lost 3 bases, with 16 bases between them. The CDR3 has 15 amino acids. The CDR3 coding sequence is TGCGCCAGCAGCGGGGGGGCAGGGGGCGAAGAGACCCAGTACTTC. This translates into CASSGGAGGEETQYF.

The chain has TRBV19 and TRBJ2-5; tentative D call: TRBD2 (5 bases). CDR1 LNHDA and CDR2 SQIVND come from the germline V gene (reference sequence). This CDR3 region has 13 residues. V gave up 3 bases and J gave up 3 bases, with 8 bases separating them. The CDR3 protein is CASSMSGEETQYF. The CDR3 DNA is TGTGCCAGTAGTATGAGCGGAGAAGAGACCCAGTACTTC.

The sample holds a few counts of this clonotype. The V and J genes are TRBV5-1 and TRBJ2-7; 8 positions agree with TRBD2. V was pared by 5 bases and J by 5 bases, with 12 bases of the junction left unmatched. Germline V lookup: CDR1 SGHRS, CDR2 YFSETQ. There are 15 residues in the CDR3. In nucleotides, the CDR3 is TGCGCCAGCAGACCGCGGGGGGATCGATTTAACGAGCAGTACTTC. Translating gives CASRPRGDRFNEQYF.

This clonotype was found once. The chain is built from TRBV12-3 or TRBV12-4 and TRBJ1-4, with a tentative D call TRBD1 (5 bases). Trimming shortened V by 3 bases and J by 1 base, and 9 bases separated the two germline ends. This CDR3 is built from 15 residues. CDR3 sequence reads: CASSFGQGTNEKLFF. The CDR3 DNA sequence: TGTGCCAGCAGTTTTGGTCAGGGAACTAATGAAAAACTGTTTTTT.

The rearrangement joins TRBV20-1 to TRBJ2-3, with D hard to call. V was cut by 6 bases and J by 4 bases, with 11 bases left in between. This CDR3 contains 12 residues. Germline-derived CDR1 and CDR2 are DFQATT and SNEGSKA (reference sequence). CDR3: CSAPFQSDTQYF. The CDR3, as DNA: TGCAGTGCGCCGTTCCAGTCAGATACGCAGTATTTT.